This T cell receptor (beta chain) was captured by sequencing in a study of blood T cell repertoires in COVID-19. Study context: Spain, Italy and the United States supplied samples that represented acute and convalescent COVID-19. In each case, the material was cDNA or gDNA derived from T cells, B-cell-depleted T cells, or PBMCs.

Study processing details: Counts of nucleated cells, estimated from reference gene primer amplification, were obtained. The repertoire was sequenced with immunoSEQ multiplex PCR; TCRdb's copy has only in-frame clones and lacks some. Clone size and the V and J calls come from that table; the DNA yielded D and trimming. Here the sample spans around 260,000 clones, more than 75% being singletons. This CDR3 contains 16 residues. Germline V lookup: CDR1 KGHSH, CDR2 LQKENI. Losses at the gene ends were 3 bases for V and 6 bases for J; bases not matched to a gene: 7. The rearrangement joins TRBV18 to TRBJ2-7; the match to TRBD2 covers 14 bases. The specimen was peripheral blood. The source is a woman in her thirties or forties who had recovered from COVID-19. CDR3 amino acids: CASSPYNGLAGGEQYF. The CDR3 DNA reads TGTGCCAGCTCACCGTACAATGGACTAGCGGGGGGCGAGCAGTACTTC.